These T cell receptor beta chains were read from a single sample in a study of blood T cell repertoires in COVID-19. The data were produced by immunoSEQ multiplex PCR, yet TCRdb's version contains in-frame clones alone and is incomplete. Of over 250,000 clones detected, 88% appear once; the ten largest clones hold about 3%. Sequenced input: PBMCs or T cells enriched from blood (not recorded which). These receptors were obtained from a woman aged 45-60 years who had recovered from COVID-19. The CDR3 runs from the conserved cysteine through the conserved F or W. The order of the fields is CDR3 DNA, CDR3 protein, CDR3 length, J gene, clone size, V gene, D gene. A D gene is named only where the DNA matches it firmly. The size field is filled for only some rows; it gives once, few, many or a size class.

cdr3_nt: TGTGCCACTTTTGACAGGGGTAGCACAGATACGCAGTATTTT
cdr3_aa: CATFDRGSTDTQYF
cdr3_length: 14
j_call: TRBJ2-3
clone_size: many
v_call: TRBV19
d_call: TRBD1

cdr3_nt: TGTGCCTGGAGTGTAACAGTCTGTAACTATGGCTACACCTTC
cdr3_aa: CAWSVTVCNYGYTF
cdr3_length: 14
j_call: TRBJ1-2
clone_size: .
v_call: TRBV30
d_call: .

cdr3_nt: TGTGCCAGCAGCTCTCAAGCCCCCTCGGGCTACACCTTC
cdr3_aa: CASSSQAPSGYTF
cdr3_length: 13
j_call: TRBJ1-2
clone_size: .
v_call: TRBV11-3
d_call: .

cdr3_nt: TGTGCCAGCAGTTCCCCATCGGACAGCCGTGGGGTCACCGGGGAGCTGTTTTTT
cdr3_aa: CASSSPSDSRGVTGELFF
cdr3_length: 18
j_call: TRBJ2-2
clone_size: .
v_call: TRBV28
d_call: .

cdr3_nt: TGTGCCAGCAGTCCCGATTTGACCGTAGCGGGATCCTACAATGAGCAGTTCTTC
cdr3_aa: CASSPDLTVAGSYNEQFF
cdr3_length: 18
j_call: TRBJ2-1
clone_size: .
v_call: TRBV27
d_call: TRBD2

cdr3_nt: TGTGCCAGCAGCTTAAATGGGAGAAGACCGGGGAACACTGAAGCTTTCTTT
cdr3_aa: CASSLNGRRPGNTEAFF
cdr3_length: 17
j_call: TRBJ1-1
clone_size: .
v_call: TRBV7-3
d_call: .

cdr3_nt: TGTGCCTGGAGCGATCGGGGAGGGGAGACCCAGTACTTC
cdr3_aa: CAWSDRGGETQYF
cdr3_length: 13
j_call: TRBJ2-5
clone_size: .
v_call: TRBV30
d_call: TRBD2

cdr3_nt: TGTGCCAGTCGAGGATCGGGACAGGGGGCGAGTGAGCAGTACTTC
cdr3_aa: CASRGSGQGASEQYF
cdr3_length: 15
j_call: TRBJ2-7
clone_size: .
v_call: TRBV6-5
d_call: TRBD1

cdr3_nt: TGTGCCAGCACCCTTCAGGGGGGCACTGAAGCTTTCTTT
cdr3_aa: CASTLQGGTEAFF
cdr3_length: 13
j_call: TRBJ1-1
clone_size: .
v_call: TRBV12-3/TRBV12-4
d_call: TRBD1

cdr3_nt: TGCGCCAGCAGCCCCGGGACACATTTCACAGATACGCAGTATTTT
cdr3_aa: CASSPGTHFTDTQYF
cdr3_length: 15
j_call: TRBJ2-3
clone_size: .
v_call: TRBV5-1
d_call: .

cdr3_nt: TGTGCCACCAGCAGAGGGAGGGGTACTGGAAACACCATATATTTT
cdr3_aa: CATSRGRGTGNTIYF
cdr3_length: 15
j_call: TRBJ1-3
clone_size: once
v_call: TRBV15
d_call: .

cdr3_nt: TGCGCCAGCAGTGAGGGGGCCGCAGATACGCAGTATTTT
cdr3_aa: CASSEGAADTQYF
cdr3_length: 13
j_call: TRBJ2-3
clone_size: .
v_call: TRBV10-1
d_call: .

cdr3_nt: TGTGCCAGCAGTTACCCCCTCCGGGATTCGAGCTCCTACGAGCAGTACTTC
cdr3_aa: CASSYPLRDSSSYEQYF
cdr3_length: 17
j_call: TRBJ2-7
clone_size: .
v_call: TRBV6-2/TRBV6-3
d_call: .

cdr3_nt: TGCAGCGTTGTGAGGGGGCGCGACACTGAAGCTTTCTTT
cdr3_aa: CSVVRGRDTEAFF
cdr3_length: 13
j_call: TRBJ1-1
clone_size: once
v_call: TRBV29-1
d_call: TRBD1

cdr3_nt: TGTGCCAGCAGCCCGCCCCAGGAGGTCGGGAGGTCCGAGCAGTACTTC
cdr3_aa: CASSPPQEVGRSEQYF
cdr3_length: 16
j_call: TRBJ2-7
clone_size: .
v_call: TRBV3-1/TRBV3-2
d_call: TRBD2

cdr3_nt: TGCAGTGCTAGTGAGACAATCGCCCAAGAGACCCAGTACTTC
cdr3_aa: CSASETIAQETQYF
cdr3_length: 14
j_call: TRBJ2-5
clone_size: .
v_call: TRBV20-1
d_call: .

cdr3_nt: TGTGCCAGCAGCCGAAGGTTGACAGGGGCAGGTGGGACTGAAGCTTTCTTT
cdr3_aa: CASSRRLTGAGGTEAFF
cdr3_length: 17
j_call: TRBJ1-1
clone_size: .
v_call: TRBV5-6
d_call: TRBD1

cdr3_nt: TGTGCCAGCAGTTTAATCGGGACTAGCTACTACGAGCAGTACTTC
cdr3_aa: CASSLIGTSYYEQYF
cdr3_length: 15
j_call: TRBJ2-7
clone_size: .
v_call: TRBV28
d_call: TRBD2

cdr3_nt: TGTGCCAGCAGTTATGGACAGTTTGAAGCTTTCTTT
cdr3_aa: CASSYGQFEAFF
cdr3_length: 12
j_call: TRBJ1-1
clone_size: .
v_call: TRBV6-2/TRBV6-3
d_call: .

cdr3_nt: TGCGCCAGCAGCCAAGGGTCCGGACAGGGAAACACCATATATTTT
cdr3_aa: CASSQGSGQGNTIYF
cdr3_length: 15
j_call: TRBJ1-3
clone_size: once
v_call: TRBV4-3
d_call: .

cdr3_nt: TGTGCCAGCAGCCTGACTAGCGGGGATTCGTCCATTGGCACAGATACGCAGTATTTT
cdr3_aa: CASSLTSGDSSIGTDTQYF
cdr3_length: 19
j_call: TRBJ2-3
clone_size: .
v_call: TRBV7-2
d_call: TRBD2

cdr3_nt: TGCGCCAGCAGCCAGGCCCTCGAGGCAGCCTCAAACTATGGCTACACCTTC
cdr3_aa: CASSQALEAASNYGYTF
cdr3_length: 17
j_call: TRBJ1-2
clone_size: .
v_call: TRBV4-1
d_call: .

cdr3_nt: TGTGCCAGCAGCCAGACTGGGAACACCGGGGAGCTGTTTTTT
cdr3_aa: CASSQTGNTGELFF
cdr3_length: 14
j_call: TRBJ2-2
clone_size: .
v_call: TRBV7-3
d_call: .

cdr3_nt: TGTGCCACCAGCGGGACAGAGTACCAAGAGACCCAGTACTTC
cdr3_aa: CATSGTEYQETQYF
cdr3_length: 14
j_call: TRBJ2-5
clone_size: once
v_call: TRBV15
d_call: TRBD1

cdr3_nt: TGCGCCAGCAGCCTCATTAGGGGAGGCTTCTACGAGCAGTACTTC
cdr3_aa: CASSLIRGGFYEQYF
cdr3_length: 15
j_call: TRBJ2-7
clone_size: .
v_call: TRBV5-1
d_call: .

cdr3_nt: TGTGCCAGTAGTATAGGGGACAGGGGGCTTGGCACTGAAGCTTTCTTT
cdr3_aa: CASSIGDRGLGTEAFF
cdr3_length: 16
j_call: TRBJ1-1
clone_size: once
v_call: TRBV19
d_call: TRBD1

cdr3_nt: TGTGCCACCAGTGATAGGGACAGGGCGAATCAGCCCCAGCATTTT
cdr3_aa: CATSDRDRANQPQHF
cdr3_length: 15
j_call: TRBJ1-5
clone_size: .
v_call: TRBV24-1
d_call: TRBD1

cdr3_nt: TGTGCCAGCAGTGGGACAGTGAACACTGAAGCTTTCTTT
cdr3_aa: CASSGTVNTEAFF
cdr3_length: 13
j_call: TRBJ1-1
clone_size: .
v_call: TRBV28
d_call: TRBD1

cdr3_nt: TGTGCCAGCAGCCAGGCCGGGACAGGAAAAAATCAGCCCCAGCATTTT
cdr3_aa: CASSQAGTGKNQPQHF
cdr3_length: 16
j_call: TRBJ1-5
clone_size: .
v_call: TRBV3-1/TRBV3-2
d_call: TRBD1

cdr3_nt: TGCAGTGCCCGTCCCCACGAGCAGTACTTC
cdr3_aa: CSARPHEQYF
cdr3_length: 10
j_call: TRBJ2-7
clone_size: .
v_call: TRBV20-1
d_call: .

cdr3_nt: TGTGCCAGCAGCCATGGGGGGGACACTGAAGCTTTCTTT
cdr3_aa: CASSHGGDTEAFF
cdr3_length: 13
j_call: TRBJ1-1
clone_size: .
v_call: TRBV11-1
d_call: .

cdr3_nt: TGTGCCTGGGGACTAGCAGCCTACGAGCAGTACTTC
cdr3_aa: CAWGLAAYEQYF
cdr3_length: 12
j_call: TRBJ2-7
clone_size: .
v_call: TRBV30
d_call: TRBD2

cdr3_nt: TGTGCCAGCAGCCAACGCCGGGGAAGTAATTCACCCCTCCACTTT
cdr3_aa: CASSQRRGSNSPLHF
cdr3_length: 15
j_call: TRBJ1-6
clone_size: .
v_call: TRBV3-1/TRBV3-2
d_call: .

cdr3_nt: TGTGCCACTCGGGATTCCGGGGGCTATGGCTACACCTTC
cdr3_aa: CATRDSGGYGYTF
cdr3_length: 13
j_call: TRBJ1-2
clone_size: .
v_call: TRBV10-3
d_call: .

cdr3_nt: TGTGCCAGCAGCGGGACAGTATATGGCTACACCTTC
cdr3_aa: CASSGTVYGYTF
cdr3_length: 12
j_call: TRBJ1-2
clone_size: .
v_call: TRBV6-2/TRBV6-3
d_call: TRBD1

cdr3_nt: TGTGCCAGCAGCCGGGGACAGGGGCAGGCCAACGTCCTGACTTTC
cdr3_aa: CASSRGQGQANVLTF
cdr3_length: 15
j_call: TRBJ2-6
clone_size: .
v_call: TRBV16
d_call: TRBD1

cdr3_nt: TGTGCCAGCAGCCCCGGGACTAGCACAGATACGCAGTATTTT
cdr3_aa: CASSPGTSTDTQYF
cdr3_length: 14
j_call: TRBJ2-3
clone_size: .
v_call: TRBV9
d_call: .

cdr3_nt: TGTGCCAGCAGCCAAGATCAGGGGCGCACAGATACGCAGTATTTT
cdr3_aa: CASSQDQGRTDTQYF
cdr3_length: 15
j_call: TRBJ2-3
clone_size: .
v_call: TRBV4-2
d_call: .

cdr3_nt: TGTGCCTGTCTGAGCGGGGGTGGGGAGACCCAGTACTTC
cdr3_aa: CACLSGGGETQYF
cdr3_length: 13
j_call: TRBJ2-5
clone_size: .
v_call: TRBV30
d_call: TRBD2

cdr3_nt: TGTGCCAGCAGCCCCCCGACATTAACTGAAGCTTTCTTT
cdr3_aa: CASSPPTLTEAFF
cdr3_length: 13
j_call: TRBJ1-1
clone_size: .
v_call: TRBV28
d_call: .

cdr3_nt: TGTGCCATCAGTGAGGGGGCTGGCTACACCTTC
cdr3_aa: CAISEGAGYTF
cdr3_length: 11
j_call: TRBJ1-2
clone_size: .
v_call: TRBV10-3
d_call: .

cdr3_nt: TGTGCCAGTAAGGTAGCGGGCGGTTCCTACGAGCAGTACTTC
cdr3_aa: CASKVAGGSYEQYF
cdr3_length: 14
j_call: TRBJ2-7
clone_size: .
v_call: TRBV19
d_call: TRBD2

cdr3_nt: TGTGCCAGCAGCTTACGCCCAGCGGGAGGGCCGGGTGAGCAGTACTTC
cdr3_aa: CASSLRPAGGPGEQYF
cdr3_length: 16
j_call: TRBJ2-7
clone_size: .
v_call: TRBV13
d_call: TRBD2

cdr3_nt: TGTGCCAGCAGCTTAAGCGGGTTCGAGACCCAGTACTTC
cdr3_aa: CASSLSGFETQYF
cdr3_length: 13
j_call: TRBJ2-5
clone_size: once
v_call: TRBV7-3
d_call: .

cdr3_nt: TGTGCCAGTACCAGAAAGACAGGGAAAGAGAATCAGCCCCAGCATTTT
cdr3_aa: CASTRKTGKENQPQHF
cdr3_length: 16
j_call: TRBJ1-5
clone_size: .
v_call: TRBV19
d_call: TRBD1

cdr3_nt: TGTGCCAGCAGCCCCAGGGGGCTCACTGGAAACACCATATATTTT
cdr3_aa: CASSPRGLTGNTIYF
cdr3_length: 15
j_call: TRBJ1-3
clone_size: .
v_call: TRBV28
d_call: TRBD1

cdr3_nt: TGTGCCAGCAGTTTATGGACCGGGACAGGAACCTACGAGCAGTACTTC
cdr3_aa: CASSLWTGTGTYEQYF
cdr3_length: 16
j_call: TRBJ2-7
clone_size: .
v_call: TRBV28
d_call: TRBD1

cdr3_nt: TGCGCCAGCAGCCAAGCCCCGACAGGGGGCGGAAAGACCCAGTACTTC
cdr3_aa: CASSQAPTGGGKTQYF
cdr3_length: 16
j_call: TRBJ2-5
clone_size: .
v_call: TRBV4-3
d_call: TRBD1

cdr3_nt: TGTGCCAGCAGCTTGAGGGCAGGGGGTCTCTACGAGCAGTACTTC
cdr3_aa: CASSLRAGGLYEQYF
cdr3_length: 15
j_call: TRBJ2-7
clone_size: .
v_call: TRBV5-6
d_call: TRBD1

cdr3_nt: TGTGCCAGCAGCGGAACTAGCGCCCTTATCAATGAGCAGTTCTTC
cdr3_aa: CASSGTSALINEQFF
cdr3_length: 15
j_call: TRBJ2-1
clone_size: .
v_call: TRBV9
d_call: TRBD2

cdr3_nt: TGTGCCAGCAGTTCGACAGGGCGAGGGAACACTGAAGCTTTCTTT
cdr3_aa: CASSSTGRGNTEAFF
cdr3_length: 15
j_call: TRBJ1-1
clone_size: .
v_call: TRBV28
d_call: TRBD1

cdr3_nt: TGTGCCACCAGTGATTCCCGGGCGGGGGTAGCGGAACAACTCTACAATGAGCAGTTCTTC
cdr3_aa: CATSDSRAGVAEQLYNEQFF
cdr3_length: 20
j_call: TRBJ2-1
clone_size: .
v_call: TRBV24-1
d_call: TRBD2

cdr3_nt: TGCAGCGTTGATCTCAACGTGAGGCGGGACACTGAAGCTTTCTTT
cdr3_aa: CSVDLNVRRDTEAFF
cdr3_length: 15
j_call: TRBJ1-1
clone_size: .
v_call: TRBV29-1
d_call: .

cdr3_nt: TGTGCCAGCAGCCAGGAACAGGGTTCTAACTATGGCTACACCTTC
cdr3_aa: CASSQEQGSNYGYTF
cdr3_length: 15
j_call: TRBJ1-2
clone_size: once
v_call: TRBV6-4
d_call: .

cdr3_nt: TGCAGTGCTAGCACAGGTGCCGGCTACACCTTC
cdr3_aa: CSASTGAGYTF
cdr3_length: 11
j_call: TRBJ1-2
clone_size: once
v_call: TRBV20-1
d_call: .

cdr3_nt: TGTGCCACCGAGACCGGGACAGGGATCTACGAGCAGTACTTC
cdr3_aa: CATETGTGIYEQYF
cdr3_length: 14
j_call: TRBJ2-7
clone_size: .
v_call: TRBV11-2
d_call: TRBD1

cdr3_nt: TGTGCCAGCAGTTTCCGGGGCAGGGGCACTGAAGCTTTCTTT
cdr3_aa: CASSFRGRGTEAFF
cdr3_length: 14
j_call: TRBJ1-1
clone_size: .
v_call: TRBV6-2/TRBV6-3
d_call: .